This T cell receptor beta chain originates from a study of shared clonotypes between healthy human individuals. CCR7-negative CD45RA+ TemRA cells were pooled with CD45RO+ cells for CD8 memory. Each replicate PCR on the sorted subsets used roughly 200 ng DNA (around 30,000 T cell genomes). Data came from immunoSEQ multiplex PCR; TCRdb stores just in-frame clones and leaves some out. The sample shows about 110,000 clones, around 73% of them seen only once. Comments on this clone: Its cognate antigen is unknown.

Study results and limitations: An effect of sequencing depth on clonotype sharing among donors was expected.

V lost 2 bases, J lost 2 bases, and 12 bases lay in between. Germline-derived CDR1 and CDR2 are MGHRA and YSYEKL. This CDR3 spans 16 amino acids. This chain uses TRBV4-1 with TRBJ2-2; D call uncertain. This TCR derives from a woman younger than 45 in good health. The sequenced material came from memory CD8+ T cells sorted from blood. As to subset: CD45RO+ cells pooled with CCR7-negative TemRA cells. The CDR3: CASSQLAGYNTGELFF. For the CDR3, the DNA is TGCGCCAGCAGCCAACTCGCCGGATATAACACCGGGGAGCTGTTTTTT.